This TCR beta chain was recorded in a study of blood T cells in healthy people across ages. Study in general: Roughly one uniquely barcoded beta molecule per two T cells was captured.

General study results and limits: Naive CD4+ cells and diversity were both higher in long-lived donors than in aged donors.

A second PCR of about 7 to 11 cycles used a sample-barcoded 5' primer and a J-beta primer mix. TCRdb redid the calling of the 5' RACE reads with MiXCR, one entry per CDR3 protein. The sample yields fewer than 800,000 distinct CDR3 sequences, approximately 25% seen once. The CDR3 loop spans 13 amino acids. Germline V lookup: CDR1 MNHNY, CDR2 SVGAGI (reference sequence). V lost 5 bases to trimming and J lost 4 bases, with 10 bases between them. There are a few counts of this clonotype. Its specificity is unknown. This sample was also put to use in a study of T cells of mothers and their children. Per that study: For unrelated pairs as for related ones, thymic selection shapes TCR recombination output similarly. Slightly higher but non-significant overlap marked related mother-child pairs versus unrelated pairs.

The V and J genes are TRBV6-6 and TRBJ2-3; D remains unclear. Sequenced material: blood. This sequence was found in a boy aged 5-17 years in good health. CDR3 sequence: CASSLSEPDTQYF. The CDR3 nucleotides are TGTGCCAGCAGTCTGTCAGAACCAGATACGCAGTATTTT.